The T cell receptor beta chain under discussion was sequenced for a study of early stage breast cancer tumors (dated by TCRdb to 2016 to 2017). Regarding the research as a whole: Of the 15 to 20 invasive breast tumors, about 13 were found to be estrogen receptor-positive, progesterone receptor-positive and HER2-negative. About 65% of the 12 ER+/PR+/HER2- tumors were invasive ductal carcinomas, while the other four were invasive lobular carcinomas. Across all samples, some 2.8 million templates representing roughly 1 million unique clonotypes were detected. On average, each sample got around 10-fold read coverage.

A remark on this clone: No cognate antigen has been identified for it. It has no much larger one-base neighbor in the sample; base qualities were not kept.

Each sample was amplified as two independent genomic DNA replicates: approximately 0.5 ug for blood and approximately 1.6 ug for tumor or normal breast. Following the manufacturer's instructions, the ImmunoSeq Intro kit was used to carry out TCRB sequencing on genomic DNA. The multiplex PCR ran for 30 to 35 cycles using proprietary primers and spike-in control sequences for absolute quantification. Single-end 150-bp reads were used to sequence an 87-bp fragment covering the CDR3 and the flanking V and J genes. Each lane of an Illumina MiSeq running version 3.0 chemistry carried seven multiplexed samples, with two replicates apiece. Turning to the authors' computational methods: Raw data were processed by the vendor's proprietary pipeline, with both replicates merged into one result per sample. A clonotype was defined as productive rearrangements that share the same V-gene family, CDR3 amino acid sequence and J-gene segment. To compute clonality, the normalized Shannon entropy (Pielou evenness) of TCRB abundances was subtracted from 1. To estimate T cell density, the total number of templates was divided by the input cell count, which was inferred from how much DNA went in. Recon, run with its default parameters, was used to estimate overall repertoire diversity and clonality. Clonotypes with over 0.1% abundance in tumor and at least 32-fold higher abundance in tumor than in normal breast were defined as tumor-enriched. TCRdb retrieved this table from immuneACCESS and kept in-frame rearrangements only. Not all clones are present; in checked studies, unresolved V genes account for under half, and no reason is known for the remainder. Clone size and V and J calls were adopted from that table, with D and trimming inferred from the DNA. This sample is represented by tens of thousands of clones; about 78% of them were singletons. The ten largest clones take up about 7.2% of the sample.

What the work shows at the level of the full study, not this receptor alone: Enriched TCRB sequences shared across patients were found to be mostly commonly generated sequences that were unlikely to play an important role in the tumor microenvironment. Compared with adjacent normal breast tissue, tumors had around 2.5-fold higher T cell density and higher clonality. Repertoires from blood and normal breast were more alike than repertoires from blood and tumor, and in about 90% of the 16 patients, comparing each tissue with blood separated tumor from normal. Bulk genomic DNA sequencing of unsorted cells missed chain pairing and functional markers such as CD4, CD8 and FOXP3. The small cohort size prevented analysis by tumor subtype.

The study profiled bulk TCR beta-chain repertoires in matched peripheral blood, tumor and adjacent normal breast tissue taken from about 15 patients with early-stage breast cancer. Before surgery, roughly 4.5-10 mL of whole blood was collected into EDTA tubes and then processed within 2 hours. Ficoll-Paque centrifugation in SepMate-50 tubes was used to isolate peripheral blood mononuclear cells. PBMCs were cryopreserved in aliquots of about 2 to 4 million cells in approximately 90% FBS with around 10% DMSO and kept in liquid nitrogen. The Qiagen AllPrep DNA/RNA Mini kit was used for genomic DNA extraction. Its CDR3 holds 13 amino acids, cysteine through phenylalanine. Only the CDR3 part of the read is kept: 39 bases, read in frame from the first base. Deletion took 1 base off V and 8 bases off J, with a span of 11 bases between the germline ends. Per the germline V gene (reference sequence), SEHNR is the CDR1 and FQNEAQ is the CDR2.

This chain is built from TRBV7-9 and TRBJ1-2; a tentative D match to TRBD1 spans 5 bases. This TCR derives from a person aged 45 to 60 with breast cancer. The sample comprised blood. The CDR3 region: CASSLGAGDGYTF. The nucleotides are TGTGCCAGCAGCTTAGGTGCGGGGGACGGCTACACCTTC. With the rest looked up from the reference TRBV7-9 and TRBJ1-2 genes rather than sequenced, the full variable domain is DTGVSQNPRHKITKRGQNVTFRCDPISEHNRLYWYRQTLGQGPEFLTYFQNEAQLEKSRLLSDRFSAERPKGSFSTLEIQRTEQGDSAMYLCASSLGAGDGYTFGSGTRLTVV.